Sequencing of this TCR beta chain was carried out in a study of T cell changes during pregnancy in multiple sclerosis. Trimming took 2 bases from V and 1 from J, leaving 4 bases between them. Germline assignment: CDR1 SGHVS and CDR2 FNYEAQ. The CDR3 runs 13 residues. Sequencing used immunoSEQ multiplex PCR; TCRdb keeps in-frame clones, though not all of them. The sample includes approximately 28,000 clones, approximately 92% of them seen just once. Specimen: CD8+ T cells from peripheral blood mononuclear cells, collected in the second trimester of pregnancy. This TCR was sampled from a female donor with multiple sclerosis, enrolled in a pregnancy study. The chain combines TRBV7-6 with TRBJ2-3; D not resolved. The CDR3 coding sequence is TGTGCCAGCAGCTTATTCGGCACAGATACGCAGTATTTT. Amino acid sequence: CASSLFGTDTQYF.